The 21 T cell receptor beta chains below all came from one sample that was sequenced in a study of response to subunit inactivated influenza vaccine. TCRdb redid the calling of the RT-PCR reads with MiXCR, one entry per CDR3 protein. The sample includes some 550,000 distinct CDR3 sequences, around 25% seen only once; the top ten take around 2.8%. This same sample was also taken into another study, of T cells expressing NK-cell markers. As that report states: TCR beta libraries carry UMIs added by 5'RACE template switching.

Material: CD4+ T cells sorted from PBMCs, obtained 12 days after vaccination. The receptors originated from a man in his forties or fifties who received an inactivated influenza vaccine.

This clonotype has only a few counts. The chain links TRBV5-1 to TRBJ2-5, with 8 bases fitting TRBD1. Looked up from germline, CDR1 is SGHRS and CDR2 is YFSETQ. With V trimmed by 5 bases and J by 3 bases, 12 bases remained unmatched. CDR3 length: 16 residues. Here the CDR3 reads CASRQGAGGAEETQYF. The CDR3 DNA reads TGCGCCAGCAGACAAGGGGCAGGGGGCGCGGAAGAGACCCAGTACTTC.

This chain connects TRBV6-1 to TRBJ2-3; D ambiguous. V was pared by 4 bases and J by 6 bases, with 11 bases between. Germline CDR1 reads MNHNS; CDR2 reads SASEGT. The CDR3 is 13 residues long. CDR3 in amino acids: CASSVLLDDTQYF. The CDR3 DNA reads as TGTGCCAGCAGTGTCCTTTTGGACGATACGCAGTATTTT.

This clonotype has a handful of counts. The chain joins TRBV10-3 to TRBJ2-7; 14 bases are a match to TRBD2. The V gene's germline CDR1 is ENHRY and CDR2 SYGVKD. The trim removed 8 bases at V and 6 bases at J, leaving 15 bases unmatched. There are 17 residues in the CDR3. The CDR3 nucleotides are TGTGCCATCGCCACTGCCGGGACTAGCGGGAGAGCTAGCGAGCAGTACTTC. Encoded protein: CAIATAGTSGRASEQYF.

This clonotype was detected only a few times. The rearrangement links TRBV5-1 to TRBJ2-1, with no clear D. Germline lookup yields CDR1 SGHRS and CDR2 YFSETQ. The CDR3 sequence is 14 residues long. The germline V and J ends were trimmed by 6 bases and 1 base, with 11 bases remaining between them. The DNA for the CDR3 is TGCGCCAGCAAGTTGTCCAGGTCCTACAATGAGCAGTTCTTC. This sequence encodes CASKLSRSYNEQFF.

J is TRBJ2-3 and V is TRBV10-3; 13 positions agree with TRBD2. With 6 bases clipped from V and 4 bases from J, the junction kept 4 bases outside the gene matches. The CDR3 contains 15 residues. CDR1 and CDR2 (germline): ENHRY, SYGVKD. CDR3: CAIRKLAGGPDTQYF. CDR3 nucleotides: TGTGCCATCAGAAAACTAGCGGGGGGGCCAGATACGCAGTATTTT.

The rearrangement uses TRBV5-1 and TRBJ2-3, with 14 positions matching TRBD2. Germline V gene data show CDR1 as SGHRS and CDR2 as YFSETQ. J gave up 14 bases and V 4 bases, and 18 bases lay outside the gene matches. The CDR3 has 17 amino acids. CDR3 residues: CASSRSSGLAGALSLYF. The CDR3 DNA reads as TGCGCCAGCAGCCGGAGCTCGGGACTAGCGGGGGCCCTAAGTCTGTATTTT.

A few counts support this clonotype. The chain uses TRBV6-5 and TRBJ2-5, with D possibly matching TRBD1 (6 bases). The CDR3 totals 12 residues. Trimming cost V 6 bases and J 5 bases, with 10 bases left between them. The V gene's germline CDR1 is MNHEY and CDR2 SVGAGI. CDR3: CASRQGPETQYF. The CDR3 nucleotides are TGTGCCAGCAGACAGGGTCCGGAGACCCAGTACTTC.

This clonotype was seen a few times. The gene calls are TRBV11-2 and TRBJ2-1; D unclear. V lost 3 bases to trimming and J lost 0 bases, with 9 bases between them. From germline, CDR1 is SGHAT and CDR2 FQNNGV. This CDR3 has 15 amino acids. Written as DNA, the CDR3 is TGTGCCAGCAGCTTTTCCTCTAGCTCCTACAATGAGCAGTTCTTC. This codes for CASSFSSSSYNEQFF.

The chain joins TRBV5-1 to TRBJ2-5; D is undetermined. CDR3 length equals 16 residues. The V gene's germline CDR1 is SGHRS and CDR2 YFSETQ. V shed 0 bases and J shed 4 bases, with 16 bases lying between them. The CDR3 protein is CASSLVGTVVRETQYF. The CDR3 DNA is TGCGCCAGCAGCTTGGTGGGCACCGTTGTTCGAGAGACCCAGTACTTC. The full variable domain, its missing parts supplied by reference TRBV5-1 and TRBJ2-5, is KAGVTQTPRYLIKTRGQQVTLSCSPISGHRSVSWYQQTPGQGLQFLFEYFSETQRNKGNFPGRFSGRQFSNSRSEMNVSTLELGDSALYLCASSLVGTVVRETQYFGPGTRLLVL.

The gene calls are TRBV20-1 and TRBJ1-6; D remains unclear. The V end was cut by 0 bases, the J end by 8 bases, with 11 bases between. The germline CDR1 and CDR2 sequences are DFQATT and SNEGSKA (reference sequence). This CDR3 has 14 residues. CDR3 DNA sequence: TGCAGTGCTAGAGATTACAGTCAGCATTCACCCCTCCACTTT. This codes for CSARDYSQHSPLHF.

This clonotype was seen only a few times. The chain employs TRBV13 and TRBJ1-3; 11 bases are a match to TRBD1. The CDR3 has 14 amino acids. The germline CDR1 and CDR2 sequences are PRHDT and FYEKMQ (reference sequence). The J segment lost 7 bases and the V segment lost 4 bases, leaving 3 bases of the junction unmatched. This chain's CDR3 is CASSWGQGVNTIYF. CDR3 bases: TGTGCCAGCAGCTGGGGACAGGGGGTGAACACCATATATTTT.

This clonotype was found a few times. The chain joins TRBV6-1 to TRBJ1-2; a weak D match, TRBD1 (5 bases). Per the germline V gene, CDR1 is MNHNS and CDR2 is SASEGT. Deletions cut 5 bases from V and 1 base from J, with 14 bases between. The CDR3 is 15 amino acids. The chain's CDR3 is CASSPRDRNNYGYTF. The CDR3 nucleotides are TGTGCCAGCAGTCCCCGGGACCGGAATAACTATGGCTACACCTTC.

The CDR3 is CASSQRGGRTEAFF. In DNA, the CDR3 is TGTGCCAGCAGCCAAAGAGGGGGCCGCACTGAAGCTTTCTTT. The chain combines TRBV4-2 with TRBJ1-1, with 7 bases aligning to TRBD1. The CDR3 loop spans 14 amino acids. Germline V gene lookup returns CDR1 LGHNA and CDR2 YNFKEQ. V shed 2 bases and J 4 bases; nucleotides not matched to a gene: 4.

The chain employs TRBV28 and TRBJ2-1; 7 bases align to TRBD2. Germline CDR1 and CDR2: MDHEN and SYDVKM. V dropped 2 bases and J dropped 7; count of bases not matched to a gene: 2. This CDR3 contains 13 residues. CDR3 nucleotides: TGTGCCAGCAGTTTAGGAGCGGGGAATGAGCAGTTCTTC. It is translated as CASSLGAGNEQFF.

This clonotype was seen only a few times. The chain is built from TRBV29-1 and TRBJ2-5; D is possibly TRBD1 (5 bases). CDR1 and CDR2 (germline): SQVTM, ANQGSEA. Trimming took 1 base from V and 2 from J, leaving 14 bases between them. The CDR3 length is 15 residues. CDR3 sequence (DNA): TGCAGCGTTGAAGTACAGGACACAATGCAAGAGACCCAGTACTTC. Translated: CSVEVQDTMQETQYF.

The chain has TRBV9 and TRBJ2-2, with TRBD1 as a possible D gene (5 bases). Trimming removed 7 bases at V and 4 bases at J, with 17 bases between. The CDR3 consists of 15 residues. CDR1 and CDR2 (germline): SGDLS, YYNGEE. Here the CDR3 reads CASSLGPRGTGELFF. The CDR3 bases are TGTGCCAGCTCCCTCGGTCCAAGGGGCACCGGGGAGCTGTTTTTT.

This clonotype was seen once. This chain joins TRBV6-2 or TRBV6-3 and TRBJ2-2; TRBD1 agrees at 8 bases. Germline V gene data show CDR1 as MNHEY and CDR2 as SVGEGT. The trim removed 5 bases at V and 9 bases at J, leaving 2 bases unmatched. This CDR3 spans 12 amino acids. The CDR3 here is CASSDRGRELFF. CDR3 DNA: TGTGCCAGCAGTGACAGGGGTCGGGAGCTGTTTTTT.

This chain joins TRBV4-1 and TRBJ2-5; 8 nucleotides match TRBD2. The length of the CDR3 is 16 residues. Germline CDR1 and CDR2: MGHRA and YSYEKL. The J segment lost 2 bases and the V segment lost 0 bases, leaving 5 bases of the junction unmatched. CDR3 region: CASSQDTGGGQETQYF. The DNA for the CDR3 is TGCGCCAGCAGCCAAGATACTGGCGGGGGGCAAGAGACCCAGTACTTC.

The chain uses TRBV7-9 and TRBJ2-3; D gene ambiguous. In germline, CDR1 is SEHNR, CDR2 FQNEAQ (reference sequence). CDR3 size: 14 residues. Trimming cost V 5 bases and J 2 bases, with 11 bases left between them. The CDR3 sequence is CASSTRADTDTQYF. DNA for the CDR3: TGTGCCAGCAGCACCCGGGCTGACACAGATACGCAGTATTTT.

The chain carries TRBV20-1 and TRBJ2-7; TRBD2 agrees at 13 bases. CDR1 DFQATT and CDR2 SNEGSKA come from the germline V gene (reference sequence). This CDR3 is built from 17 residues. Unmatched junction bases numbered 5, after V lost 0 bases and J lost 0 bases. The CDR3 is CSARDAGLAGVSYEQYF. CDR3 nucleotide sequence: TGCAGTGCTAGAGACGCCGGACTAGCGGGAGTCTCCTACGAGCAGTACTTC.

The CDR3 DNA reads TGTGCCAGCAGTTCTATACTAGCGGGAGAACCAGAGCAGTTCTTC. It translates to CASSSILAGEPEQFF. The rearrangement links TRBV12-3 or TRBV12-4 to TRBJ2-1, with 11 positions matching TRBD2. The CDR3 covers 15 residues. With V trimmed by 4 bases and J by 10 bases, 9 bases remained unmatched.